This entry features one T cell receptor (beta chain) sequence. What antigen it recognizes has not been identified. Per-base qualities were not stored, and no clone one base away is much larger. The cohort comprised hundreds of healthy bone marrow donors. All cohort members were sampled while nominally healthy, although unrecorded immune exposures were likely present. Of the roughly 670 cohort members, approximately 290 had a positive CMV serostatus and approximately 370 had a negative one, while no CMV serostatus was recorded for the donor. Every donor gave a peripheral blood sample, and the peripheral blood mononuclear cells from that sample were used for TCR beta sequencing. Genomic DNA extraction from the blood cell samples was performed with the Qiagen DNeasy Blood Extraction Kit. The receptor library was made with the immunoSEQ multiplex PCR assay. For the multiplex PCR, a mixture combining 60 forward primers for TCR Vbeta segments and 13 reverse primers for TCR Jbeta segments was used. Amplification of the CDR3 region of rearranged TCR beta genes was performed with a multiplex PCR assay on genomic DNA. The amplified TCR beta libraries were sequenced on the Illumina HiSeq System as 87-base-pair reads. Processing in the source paper ran as follows. In a later analysis, roughly 80 million unique TCR beta chains were counted across the roughly 670 repertoires, and approximately 11 million of these chains were shared by at least two donors. To remove PCR and sequencing errors, raw reads were error-corrected and collapsed into unique sequences using a nearest-neighbor algorithm that merged closely related sequences. CDR3 sequences were aligned to IMGT reference sequences to assign V, D and J gene segments. For a sequence to be retained, a match of at least six nucleotides was required to both a V gene segment and a J gene segment. Rearrangements were called productive when the CDR3 lacked stop codons and stayed in frame with V and J; all others were non-productive. Following IMGT convention, CDR3 was defined as the stretch from the second conserved V-encoded cysteine up to the conserved J-encoded phenylalanine. The earlier analysis of a few hundred of the donors excluded any sequence lacking an unambiguous match to a single V gene segment. An earlier analysis of a few hundred of the donors called V segments functional above 56.7% productive rearrangements and segregating when the between-donor standard deviation exceeded 5%. To diagnose cytomegalovirus status from the catalog of TCR beta chain sequences, a statistical classification framework was built. In a later analysis, V and J genes were assigned by comparing TCR nucleotide sequences against IMGT/GENE-DB human TR gene sequences. Using the TCRdist pipeline, a later analysis assigned CDR3 sequences along with most-parsimonious VDJ recombination scenarios. A later analysis defined each TCR beta chain by its CDR3 amino acid sequence plus V-gene family, and excluded reads lacking a unique V-gene family. A later analysis removed 592 highly shared, low-generation-probability nucleotide sequences to deal with suspected cross-contamination and a sequencing artifact. A later analysis calculated a clonal expansion index for each public chain from normalized within-repertoire ranks of inferred template counts. Generation probabilities in a later analysis came from a VDJ recombination model fitted to out-of-frame rearrangements, and those results were checked against IGoR. In a later analysis, TCR-TCR, TCR-HLA and TCR-CMV co-occurrence was scored with hypergeometric tests, and a repertoire-size bias correction was applied to TCR pairs. A later analysis estimated false discovery rates by permuting HLA or CMV assignments 20 times. In a later analysis, co-occurring TCRs were grouped using DBSCAN, and TCRdist sequence similarity was added for clustering within HLA-allele-positive subsets. For co-occurrence clustering, repertoires with fewer than 30,000 or more than 120,000 public chains were excluded, along with a handful of repertoires with anomalous nucleotide sharing. Entries here come from immuneACCESS through TCRdb and include only in-frame sequences with V and J called. Some clones fail to appear in such tables; in the studies checked, an unresolved V gene covers under half of the shortfall, and the cause of the remainder is unknown. The DNA was the basis for D and trimming; V, J and clone size are from that table. The sample table contains 110,000 to 150,000 clones; only one count was recorded for 73% of them. The top ten hold over 13% of the sample.

These data are taken from a study of cytomegalovirus exposure and HLA in healthy donors (dated by TCRdb to the late 2010s). In terms of the full investigation: An earlier analysis of several hundred of the donors reported 250 to 300 Gb of sequence data and 117 million unique TCR beta sequences obtained from around 190 million T cells. An early release covering roughly 580 HLA-typed donors comprised about 300 gigabases of sequencing data and around 86 million unique TCR sequences. Among the roughly 430 genotyped donors, 75% to 90% belonged to the genetic ancestry cluster associated with self-reported Caucasian donors. The study was designed to test whether signatures of past pathogen exposure could be identified by cataloging public T cell receptors. The study used immunosequencing to profile the T cell repertoires of several hundred subjects and linked those repertoires to cytomegalovirus serostatus. Besides the first cohort of roughly 640 subjects, a separate validation cohort made up of some 110 different subjects was used. The study combined high-throughput TCR immunosequencing, statistical association of individual TCRs with disease status, and machine learning to predict cytomegalovirus infection status. A later analysis re-analyzed previously published TCR beta repertoires from hundreds of donors and added high-resolution HLA genotyping to study TCR occurrence patterns. Rather than drawing on any new phenotypic data, the later analysis identified candidate immune exposures from TCR beta sequences and the way those sequences occurred across donors. To decide whether each TCR beta V gene segment behaved as functional or pseudogenic, an earlier analysis of some 600 of the donors relied on high-throughput TCR beta sequencing. Donor age, sex, ethnicity and CMV serostatus were compiled alongside the repertoire data. In a later genetic analysis, genome-wide SNP genotypes for 398 of the 666 donors were used, and that subset was treated as a discovery cohort. All discovery cohort repertoires had been generated on a single sequencing platform. HLA typing covered class I and class II loci at four-digit resolution. The number of typed donors differed by locus: about 629-630 for A, B, C, DRB1 and DQB1; 500 to 550 for DQA1; 606 for DPA1; and 450 to 480 for DPB1. About five DR-DQ haplotypes were handled as single units for association and clustering because linkage in the cohort was strong. Among roughly 400 genotyped donors of the cohort, an average of about 240,000 unique TCR beta nucleotide sequences were sequenced per donor, approximately 20% of them non-productive. Beyond this particular receptor, the publication reports: In the study, around 150 TCR beta chains were listed as associated with cytomegalovirus. In a later analysis, around 15,000 TCR beta sequences were associated with specific HLA alleles at a false discovery rate of 0.05. Correlated functional status among segregating V segments might reflect linkage disequilibrium, but an unknown experimental factor could not be ruled out. The earlier analysis of approximately 560 of the donors excluded some 15 rarely observed V segments, including chromosome 9 orphons, because counts were too low. In this cohort, only TCR beta chains were sequenced, and detectable features were limited by the absence of alpha or paired-chain data. For the cohort, immune exposure information was limited to CMV serostatus. According to a later genetic analysis, donors in an Asian-associated ancestry cluster had fewer N-insertions in productive TCRs than the approximately 650-donor mean. A further reported finding was that TCR beta sequences accurately predicted the HLA-A and HLA-B alleles for most subjects in the first cohort. The classifier was reported to diagnose cytomegalovirus status with high specificity and sensitivity in both the original cohort and the validation cohort. In an earlier analysis of about 600 of the donors, most TCR beta V segments appeared in productive rearrangements about 90% or about 30% of the time, broadly matching IMGT annotations. Because the 87-base-pair reads could not distinguish some IMGT-functional V segments, including TRBV6-2 and TRBV6-3, those segments were excluded. Several of the top co-occurrence clusters appeared to be linked to parvovirus B19, influenza, CMV and Epstein-Barr virus, according to a later analysis. The authors suggested that the approach could potentially be generalized to other disease states and immunological phenotypes. Sequencing depth was assumed to be roughly uniform across donors in the presence/absence analyses, though that assumption may not hold. Strong co-occurrence of HLA alleles, especially DR and DQ, made assigning TCR associations to individual alleles difficult. Because HLA typing was unavailable for some donors at each locus, only the typed subset was used in association tests. Most TCR sequences were seen in very few donors, while some public TCRs were found in many individuals. A group of highly shared sequence variants was considered likely to be a technical artifact of the sequencing pipeline. A few of the identified cytomegalovirus-associated TCR beta chains were confirmed in vitro to be specific for cytomegalovirus antigens. V-gene and J-gene trimming of TCR beta chains was associated with a missense DCLRE1C variant in a later genetic analysis, and the association was replicated in an independent cohort. Compared with equally common non-associated chains, HLA-associated TCR beta chains in a later analysis were more clonally expanded and had lower generation probabilities. According to a later analysis, TCR association rates differed among HLA loci, with DRB1 alleles showing the most associated TCRs and HLA-C alleles showing the fewest. In a later analysis, most CMV-associated TCR beta chains were found to appear HLA-restricted, with HLA associations seemingly driven largely by CMV exposure.

The CDR1 and CDR2 encoded by the germline V gene (reference sequence) are MNHNY and SVGAGI. Trimming accounts for 6 bases at V and 8 bases at J, while the number of junction bases matched to no gene is 7. Spanning cysteine to phenylalanine, the CDR3 consists of 14 amino acids. The DNA shown is the 42-base CDR3, in frame from base 1. This TCR was recovered from a human donor in good health. The chain uses TRBV6-6 and TRBJ2-2, and TRBD2 aligns with 9 junction nucleotides. The sequenced sample consisted of PBMCs. The CDR3: CASSLAGPAGELFF. The DNA sequence is given as TGTGCCAGCAGCCTAGCGGGACCAGCTGGGGAGCTGTTTTTT.